This TCR beta chain was recovered during a study of cytomegalovirus exposure and HLA in healthy donors. Study-level results: Later, an analysis found that common viral pathogens appeared to be linked with several of the most significant clusters.

With regard to this clone: What it binds is unknown.

V shed 5 bases and J 6 bases; nucleotides not matched to a gene: 8. CDR3 length: 14 amino acids. The germline CDR1 and CDR2 sequences are SGHAT and FQNNGV. PCR employed 60 Vbeta and 13 Jbeta primers. Clones were sequenced by immunoSEQ multiplex PCR, and TCRdb holds only the in-frame ones, with some missing. This sample carries 160,000 or so clones, 80% of them seen once, and the ten largest clones take 4.5% to 6%. The sample taken for sequencing was PBMCs. The TCR originated in a man aged 40-50 years in good health and CMV-seronegative. The genes are TRBV11-2 and TRBJ2-5; 8 bases match TRBD1. As DNA, the CDR3 is TGTGCCAGCAGCCAGAGGACAGGGAGACAGACCCAGTACTTC. It is translated as CASSQRTGRQTQYF.